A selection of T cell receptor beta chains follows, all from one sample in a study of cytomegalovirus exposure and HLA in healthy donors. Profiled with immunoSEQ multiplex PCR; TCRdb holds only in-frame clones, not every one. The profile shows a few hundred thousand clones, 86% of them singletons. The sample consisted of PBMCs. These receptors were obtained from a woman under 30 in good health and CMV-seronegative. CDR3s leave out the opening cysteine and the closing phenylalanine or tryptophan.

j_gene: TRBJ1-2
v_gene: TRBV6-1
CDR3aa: ASSDRGNYGYT

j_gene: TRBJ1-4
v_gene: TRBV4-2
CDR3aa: ASSQGLSFATNEKLF

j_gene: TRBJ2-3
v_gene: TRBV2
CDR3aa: ASSAPAGGGTDTQY

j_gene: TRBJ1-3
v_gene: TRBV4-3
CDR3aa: ASSQGRRSGNTIY

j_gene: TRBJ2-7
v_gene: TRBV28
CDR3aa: ASGGGGRGSYEQY

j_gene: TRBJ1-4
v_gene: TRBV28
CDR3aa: ASSLGSAPTNEKLF

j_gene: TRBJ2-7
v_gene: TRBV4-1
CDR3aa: ASSQRTGSSYEQY

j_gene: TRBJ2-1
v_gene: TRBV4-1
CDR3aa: ASSQDGLAGGGDEQF

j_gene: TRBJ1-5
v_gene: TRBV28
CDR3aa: ASSLSLGGQGVGPQH

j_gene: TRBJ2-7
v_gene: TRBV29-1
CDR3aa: SVGSGLAGKQY

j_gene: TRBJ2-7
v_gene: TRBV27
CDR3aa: ASSSPGDEQY

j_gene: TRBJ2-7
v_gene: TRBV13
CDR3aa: ASSLAGLAYEQY

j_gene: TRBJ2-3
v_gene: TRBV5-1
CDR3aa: ASSLGEPTDTQY

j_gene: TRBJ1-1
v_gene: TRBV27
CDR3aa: ASYDTRGTEAF

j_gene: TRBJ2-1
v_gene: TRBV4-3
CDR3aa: ASSQDVPAAGGPHNEQF

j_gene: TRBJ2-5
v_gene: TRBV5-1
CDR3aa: ASSLVEAGGPGETQY

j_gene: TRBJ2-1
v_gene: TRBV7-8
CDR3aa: ASSSRGDEQF

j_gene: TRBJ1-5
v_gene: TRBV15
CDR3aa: ATSRDGGGQGDQPQH

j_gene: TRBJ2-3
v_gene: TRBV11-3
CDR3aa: ASSFGLAGGGTDTQY

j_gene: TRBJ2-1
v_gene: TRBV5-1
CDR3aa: ASSSGLDNEQF

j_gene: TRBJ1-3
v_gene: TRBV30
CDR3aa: AWSSLSGNTIY

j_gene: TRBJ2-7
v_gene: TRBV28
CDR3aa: ASSPRGTSFPEQY

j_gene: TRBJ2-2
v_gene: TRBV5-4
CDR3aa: ASSLAWRGHTGELF

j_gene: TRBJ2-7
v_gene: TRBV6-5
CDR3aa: ASSYTGGLGEQY

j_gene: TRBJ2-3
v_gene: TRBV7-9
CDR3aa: ASSSGTGSTDTQY

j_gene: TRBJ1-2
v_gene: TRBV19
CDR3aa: ASTGSGGGSGYT

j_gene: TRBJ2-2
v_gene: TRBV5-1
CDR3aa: ASSSDRGGTGELF

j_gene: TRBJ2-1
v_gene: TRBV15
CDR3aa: ATSGQGGIAGGPSSYNEQF

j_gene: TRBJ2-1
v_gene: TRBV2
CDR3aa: ASSPTGDEQF

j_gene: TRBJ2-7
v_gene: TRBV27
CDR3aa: ASSFGGREQY